This T cell receptor beta chain was found in a study of shared clonotypes between healthy human individuals. Assay: immunoSEQ multiplex PCR; the TCRdb copy retains only in-frame clones and omits some. The table lists roughly 760,000 clones, under 80% of them singletons. The receptor comes from a woman aged 25 to 39 in good health. Sequences were obtained from memory CD4+ T cells sorted from blood. Subset meaning: CD45RA-negative fraction.

Written as DNA, the CDR3 is TGTGCCGGTGGACATGGCACTGGGGCCAACGTCCTGACTTTC. This translates into CAGGHGTGANVLTF. This chain uses TRBV6-1 with TRBJ2-6, with D tentatively TRBD1 (5 bases). The CDR3 is 14 amino acids. V lost 11 bases to trimming and J lost 2 bases, with 13 bases between them. Per the germline V gene, CDR1 is MNHNS and CDR2 is SASEGT.